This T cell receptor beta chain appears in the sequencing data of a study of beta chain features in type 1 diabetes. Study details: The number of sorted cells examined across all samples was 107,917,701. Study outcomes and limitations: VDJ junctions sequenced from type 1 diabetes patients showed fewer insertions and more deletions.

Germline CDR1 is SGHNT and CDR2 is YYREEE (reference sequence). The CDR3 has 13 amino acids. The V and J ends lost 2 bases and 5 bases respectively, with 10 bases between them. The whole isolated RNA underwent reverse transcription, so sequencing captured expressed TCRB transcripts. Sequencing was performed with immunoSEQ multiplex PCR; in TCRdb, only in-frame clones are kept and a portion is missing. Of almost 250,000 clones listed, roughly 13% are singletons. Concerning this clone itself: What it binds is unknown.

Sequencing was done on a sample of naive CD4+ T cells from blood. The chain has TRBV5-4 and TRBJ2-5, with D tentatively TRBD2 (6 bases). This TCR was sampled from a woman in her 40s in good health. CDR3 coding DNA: TGTGCCAGCAGCTTTTGGGGGGTCGAGACCCAGTACTTC. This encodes CASSFWGVETQYF.